This T cell receptor beta chain was observed in a study of blood T cell repertoires in COVID-19. Study in general: COVID-19 samples collected from the United States, Italy and Spain covered acute and convalescent phases.

Per the original data handling: It was from reference gene primer amplification that nucleated cell counts were estimated. Sequencing was performed with immunoSEQ multiplex PCR; in TCRdb, only in-frame clones are kept and a portion is missing. D and trimming come from the DNA, and the V and J calls and clone size come from that table. The sample includes under 80,000 clones, about 80% seen only once; the top ten take almost 10%. Sequencing was performed on peripheral blood. This TCR was sampled from a human donor in a cohort sampled during active COVID-19.

The CDR3 sequence: CASSLRHLEVYF. Here the CDR3 DNA reads TGTGCCAGCAGTTTACGTCACCTTGAGGTGTACTTC. This chain connects TRBV6-2 or TRBV6-3 to TRBJ2-7; D call uncertain. Germline loops: CDR1 MNHEY, CDR2 SVGEGT. V was clipped by 4 bases and J by 12 bases, with 16 bases between them. The CDR3 is made up of 12 amino acids.